This T cell receptor beta chain was sequenced during a study of T cells in Graves' hyperthyroidism and ophthalmopathy. Whole-study context: Peripheral blood samples were taken at initial diagnosis, prior to any treatment.

Researchers took RNA transcripts and amplified the TCR beta CDR3 regions from them. The HTBI primer set was used in a first-round RT-PCR of the TCR CDR3. Each CDR3 protein is one row after TCRdb ran MiXCR on the multiplex PCR reads. The table shows about 520,000 distinct CDR3 sequences, with approximately 25% occurring only once. Study observations and caveats: Most clonotypes expanded in the thyroid (above 0.001) were also present in blood.

With respect to this clonotype: Antigen unknown.

Germline CDR1 reads GTSNPN; CDR2 reads SVGIG (reference sequence). The CDR3 is made up of 10 amino acids. Trimming cost V 8 bases and J 7 bases, with 12 bases left between them. This clonotype was obtained from a woman in her thirties with Graves' ophthalmopathy. Sequences were obtained from blood. The J gene is TRBJ2-7, the V gene TRBV30; no clear D. The CDR3 nucleotides read TGTGCCAGCGATCAAGCTGAGCAGTACTTC. This codes for CASDQAEQYF.